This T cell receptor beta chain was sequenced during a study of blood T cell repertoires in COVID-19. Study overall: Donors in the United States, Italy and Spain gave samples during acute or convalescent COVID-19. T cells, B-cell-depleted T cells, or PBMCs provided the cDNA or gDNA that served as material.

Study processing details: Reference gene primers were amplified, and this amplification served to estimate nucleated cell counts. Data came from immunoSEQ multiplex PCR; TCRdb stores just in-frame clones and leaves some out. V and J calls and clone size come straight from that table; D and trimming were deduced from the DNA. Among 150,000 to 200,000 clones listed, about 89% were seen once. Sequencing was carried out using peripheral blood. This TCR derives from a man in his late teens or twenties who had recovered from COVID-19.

CDR3 protein: CASSTGGLAGTDTQYF. The CDR3 nucleotides are TGTGCCAGCAGCACCGGAGGACTAGCGGGCACAGATACGCAGTATTTT. This chain uses TRBV9 with TRBJ2-3; 10 nucleotides agree with TRBD2. Germline V gene sequence: CDR1 SGDLS, CDR2 YYNGEE. This CDR3 has 16 amino acids. V trimming: 4 bases; J trimming: 1 base; junction bases outside the gene matches: 6. The entire variable domain, with the rest obtained from reference TRBV9 and TRBJ2-3, is as follows: DSGVTQTPKHLITATGQRVTLRCSPRSGDLSVYWYQQSLDQGLQFLIQYYNGEERAKGNILERFSAQQFPDLHSELNLSSLELGDSALYFCASSTGGLAGTDTQYFGPGTRLTVL.